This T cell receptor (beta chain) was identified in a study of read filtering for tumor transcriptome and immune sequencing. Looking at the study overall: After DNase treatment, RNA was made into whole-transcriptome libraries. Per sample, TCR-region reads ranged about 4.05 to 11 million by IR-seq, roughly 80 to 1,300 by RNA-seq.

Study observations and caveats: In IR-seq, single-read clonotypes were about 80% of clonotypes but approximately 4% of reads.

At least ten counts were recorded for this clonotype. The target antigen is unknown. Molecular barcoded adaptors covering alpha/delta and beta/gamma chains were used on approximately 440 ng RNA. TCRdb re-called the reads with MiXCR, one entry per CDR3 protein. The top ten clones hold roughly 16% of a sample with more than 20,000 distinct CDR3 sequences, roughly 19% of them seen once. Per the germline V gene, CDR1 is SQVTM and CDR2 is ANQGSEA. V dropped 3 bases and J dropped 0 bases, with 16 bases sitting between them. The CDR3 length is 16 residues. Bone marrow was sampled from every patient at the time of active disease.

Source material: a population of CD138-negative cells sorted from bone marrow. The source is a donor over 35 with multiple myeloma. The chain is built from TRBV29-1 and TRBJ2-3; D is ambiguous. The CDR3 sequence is CSVEAGYGISTDTQYF. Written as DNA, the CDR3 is TGCAGCGTTGAGGCAGGCTATGGGATTAGCACAGATACGCAGTATTTT.